This T cell receptor (beta chain) came from a study of blood T cell repertoires in COVID-19. The wider study: T cells, B-cell-depleted T cells, or PBMCs supplied cDNA or gDNA.

In the source study's methods: Amplified reference gene primers provided the basis for estimating nucleated cell counts. Libraries were prepared by immunoSEQ multiplex PCR; TCRdb keeps only in-frame clonotypes and omits some of them. That table supplies the V and J calls and clone size; D and trimming were determined from the DNA. Of about 270,000 clones in the sample, about 89% are singletons; the top ten hold just under 9%. Sample: peripheral blood. The receptor was derived from a man in his forties with active or convalescent COVID-19.

The CDR3 DNA sequence: TGTGCCTGGAGTGTACTTTGGGCGAGCTCCTATAATTCACCCCTCCACTTT. Translated, it gives CAWSVLWASSYNSPLHF. The chain couples TRBV30 to TRBJ1-6; D gene unclear. The CDR3 is 17 amino acids. Between the trimmed V and J ends, which lost 0 bases and 0 bases, there was a span of 12 bases. CDR1 is GTSNPN and CDR2 is SVGIG in the germline V gene (reference sequence). Supplemented by reference TRBV30 and TRBJ1-6, the full variable domain reads SQTIHQWPATLVQPVGSPLSLECTVEGTSNPNLYWYRQAAGRGLQLLFYSVGIGQISSEVPQNLSASRPQDRQFILSSKKLLLSDSGFYLCAWSVLWASSYNSPLHFGNGTRLTVT.